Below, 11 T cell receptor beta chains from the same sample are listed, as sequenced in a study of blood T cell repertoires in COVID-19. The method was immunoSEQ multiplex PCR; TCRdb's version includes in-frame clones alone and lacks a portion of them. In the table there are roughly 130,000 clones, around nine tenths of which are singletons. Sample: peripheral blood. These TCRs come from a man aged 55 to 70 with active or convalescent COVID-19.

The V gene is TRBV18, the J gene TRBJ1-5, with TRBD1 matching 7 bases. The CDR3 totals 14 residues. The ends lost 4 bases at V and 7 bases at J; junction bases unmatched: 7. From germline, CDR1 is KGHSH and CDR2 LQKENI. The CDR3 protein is CASSQSGGKQPQHF. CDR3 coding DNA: TGTGCCAGCTCACAATCAGGGGGGAAGCAGCCCCAGCATTTT.

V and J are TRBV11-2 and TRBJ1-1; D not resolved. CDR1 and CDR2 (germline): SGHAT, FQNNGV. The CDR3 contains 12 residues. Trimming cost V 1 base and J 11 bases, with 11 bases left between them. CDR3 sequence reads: CASSLGTAGAFF. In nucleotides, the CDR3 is TGTGCCAGCAGCTTAGGGACCGCGGGGGCTTTCTTT. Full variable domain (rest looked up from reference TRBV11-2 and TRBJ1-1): EAGVAQSPRYKIIEKRQSVAFWCNPISGHATLYWYQQILGQGPKLLIQFQNNGVVDDSQLPKDRFSAERLKGVDSTLKIQPAKLEDSAVYLCASSLGTAGAFFGQGTRLTVV.

The CDR3 DNA reads TGTGCCAGCAGTTACTCCGGGACAGTCCGGTACGAGCAGTACTTC. The encoded protein is CASSYSGTVRYEQYF. The gene calls are TRBV6-5 and TRBJ2-7; 7 bases are shared with TRBD1. The CDR3 sequence is 15 residues long. CDR1 MNHEY and CDR2 SVGAGI come from the germline V gene. J was trimmed by 4 bases and V by 0 bases; bases with no gene match: 6.

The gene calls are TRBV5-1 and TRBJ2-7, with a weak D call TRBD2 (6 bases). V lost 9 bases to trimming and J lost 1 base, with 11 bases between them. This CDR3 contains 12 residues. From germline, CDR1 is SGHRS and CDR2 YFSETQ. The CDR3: CATRDSSYEQYF. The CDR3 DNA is TGCGCCACCCGGGACTCGTCCTACGAGCAGTACTTC. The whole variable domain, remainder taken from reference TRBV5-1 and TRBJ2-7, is KAGVTQTPRYLIKTRGQQVTLSCSPISGHRSVSWYQQTPGQGLQFLFEYFSETQRNKGNFPGRFSGRQFSNSRSEMNVSTLELGDSALYLCATRDSSYEQYFGPGTRLTVT.

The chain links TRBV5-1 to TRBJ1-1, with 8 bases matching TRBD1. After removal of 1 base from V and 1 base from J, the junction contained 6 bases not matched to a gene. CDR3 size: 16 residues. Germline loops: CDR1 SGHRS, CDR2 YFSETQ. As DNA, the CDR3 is TGCGCCAGCAGCTTGACGGCAGGGGGCGCGAACACTGAAGCTTTCTTT. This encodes CASSLTAGGANTEAFF.

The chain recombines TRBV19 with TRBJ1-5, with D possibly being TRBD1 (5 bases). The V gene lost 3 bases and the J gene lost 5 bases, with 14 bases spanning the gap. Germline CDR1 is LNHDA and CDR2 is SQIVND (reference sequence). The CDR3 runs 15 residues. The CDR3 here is CASSISGKRHQPQHF. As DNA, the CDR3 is TGTGCCAGTAGTATCTCAGGGAAGCGTCATCAGCCCCAGCATTTT.

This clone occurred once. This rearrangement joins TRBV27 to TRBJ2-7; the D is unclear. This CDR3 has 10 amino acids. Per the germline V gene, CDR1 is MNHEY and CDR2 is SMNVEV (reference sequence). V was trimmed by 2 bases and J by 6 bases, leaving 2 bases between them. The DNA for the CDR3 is TGTGCCAGCAGTTTACGCGAGCAGTACTTC. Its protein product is CASSLREQYF.

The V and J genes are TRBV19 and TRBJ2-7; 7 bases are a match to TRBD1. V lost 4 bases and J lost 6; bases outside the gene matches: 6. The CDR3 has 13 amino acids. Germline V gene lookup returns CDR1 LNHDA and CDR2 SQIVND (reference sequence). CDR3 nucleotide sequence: TGTGCCAGTAGTACGACAGGGTGGCGCGAGCAGTACTTC. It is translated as CASSTTGWREQYF.

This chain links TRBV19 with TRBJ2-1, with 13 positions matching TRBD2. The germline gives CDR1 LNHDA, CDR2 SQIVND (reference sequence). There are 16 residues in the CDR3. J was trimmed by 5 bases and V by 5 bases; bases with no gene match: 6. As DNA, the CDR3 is TGTGCCAGTAGTCGCCCCGGGACTAGCGGGAACAATGAGCAGTTCTTC. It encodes CASSRPGTSGNNEQFF.

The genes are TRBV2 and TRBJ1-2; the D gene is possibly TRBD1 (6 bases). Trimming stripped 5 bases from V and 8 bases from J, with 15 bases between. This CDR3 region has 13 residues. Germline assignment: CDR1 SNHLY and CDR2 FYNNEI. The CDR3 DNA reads TGTGCCAGCAGTCTTAAGACAGGCGAGGGCTACACCTTC. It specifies CASSLKTGEGYTF.

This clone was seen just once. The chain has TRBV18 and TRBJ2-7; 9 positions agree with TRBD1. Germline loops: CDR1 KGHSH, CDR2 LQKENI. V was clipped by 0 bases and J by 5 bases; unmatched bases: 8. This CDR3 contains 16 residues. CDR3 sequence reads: CASSPPGGTGNDEQYF. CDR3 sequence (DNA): TGTGCCAGCTCACCACCTGGCGGGACAGGGAACGACGAGCAGTACTTC. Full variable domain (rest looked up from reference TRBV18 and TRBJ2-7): NAGVMQNPRHLVRRRGQEARLRCSPMKGHSHVYWYRQLPEEGLKFMVYLQKENIIDESGMPKERFSAEFPKEGPSILRIQQVVRGDSAAYFCASSPPGGTGNDEQYFGPGTRLTVT.